The clone carrying this T cell receptor (beta chain) has more than one count but fewer than ten. Its specificity is unknown. Each CDR3 protein gets one entry after TCRdb re-called the 5' RACE reads with MiXCR. The table records some 560,000 distinct CDR3 sequences, more than 9% of them present only once. The data were taken from a study of identical twins. Study-wide points: Among out-of-frame alpha sequences shared by twins, low generation probability occurred in excess. For cord blood, abundant beta clonotypes had fewer insertions, unlike memory repertoires, which showed none. Part of the zero-insertion signal could reflect confounding by invariant MAIT and iNKT cells.

The V gene's germline CDR1 is SEHNR and CDR2 FQNEAQ (reference sequence). The CDR3 runs to 16 residues. The J segment lost 6 bases and the V segment lost 5 bases, leaving 13 bases of the junction unmatched. Healthy Caucasians supplied all donations. The sample also formed part of further work on yellow fever vaccine responses in identical twins.

The receptor was derived from a woman under 30 in good health. The chain has TRBV7-9 and TRBJ2-1; TRBD2 aligns across 7 bases. Sequencing was done on a sample of PBMCs. The CDR3 sequence: CASSPGVWTSVNEQFF. The CDR3 DNA sequence: TGTGCCAGCAGCCCAGGAGTGTGGACTAGTGTCAATGAGCAGTTCTTC.